The T cell receptor beta chain described here comes from a study of blood T cell repertoires in COVID-19. Overall study context: Samples taken during acute and convalescent COVID-19 were collected in the United States, Italy and Spain. T cells, B-cell-depleted T cells, or PBMCs supplied cDNA or gDNA.

On this clone itself: One end of the junction does not line up with germline, which may come from a read error.

Germline CDR1 SQVTM, CDR2 ANQGSEA. This CDR3 has 11 residues. The authors' processing: Reference gene primer amplification yielded estimated nucleated cell counts. Sequencing was performed with immunoSEQ multiplex PCR; in TCRdb, only in-frame clones are kept and a portion is missing. V, J and clone size are those of that table, while D and trimming were read from the DNA. The sample lists nearly 350,000 clones; more than 70% were seen once. The receptor's source is a man between 25 and 39 years old with active or convalescent COVID-19. Input material: peripheral blood. The V and J genes are TRBV29-1 and TRBJ1-2, with 8 bases that match TRBD1. CDR3 DNA sequence: TGCAGCGTGGGACAGGCACTAAGCGTGAGCTTC. This translates into CSVGQALSVSF. Looking up the rest from reference TRBV29-1 and TRBJ1-2 gives the full variable domain: SAVISQKPSRDICQRGTSLTIQCQVDSQVTMMFWYRQQPGQSLTLIATANQGSEATYESGFVIDKFPISRPNLTFSTLTVSNMSPEDSSIYLCSVGQALSVSFGSGTRLTVV.